Listed below are T cell receptor beta chains from one sample, sequenced in a study of cytomegalovirus exposure and HLA in healthy donors. Produced via immunoSEQ multiplex PCR; TCRdb's table is partial and in-frame only. Among fewer than 45,000 clones, about 78% were seen once, and the ten largest hold 3.4%. The sequenced sample consisted of PBMCs. The receptors come from a woman in her twenties or thirties in good health and CMV-seronegative. Each CDR3 is given with its conserved first and last residue. Fields, in order: clone size, D gene, J gene, V gene, CDR3 DNA, CDR3 protein. A D gene is named only where the DNA matches it firmly. Not all rows give a size; the values are once, few, many and, for expanded clones, a class.

NA,TRBD1,TRBJ1-1,TRBV27,TGTGCCAGCAGTTTCGGGCAGGGGGTTGAAGCTTTCTTT,CASSFGQGVEAFF
NA,NA,TRBJ1-1,TRBV6-1,TGTGCCAGCAGCTTGCGGTTGGACACTGAAGCTTTCTTT,CASSLRLDTEAFF
NA,TRBD1,TRBJ1-4,TRBV2,TGTGCCAGCACATACAGGGGGCCGGGGGAAAAACTGTTTTTT,CASTYRGPGEKLFF
NA,TRBD1,TRBJ1-1,TRBV5-1,TGCGCCAGCAGCTGGGACAGAGTCAGCACTGAAGCTTTCTTT,CASSWDRVSTEAFF
few,TRBD1,TRBJ1-4,TRBV4-2,TGTGCCAGCAGCCTCGGTGTGGGACAGGGGGCCAATGAAAAACTGTTTTTT,CASSLGVGQGANEKLFF
NA,NA,TRBJ2-7,TRBV6-1,TGTGCCAGCGGGCAGTACTACGAGCAGTACTTC,CASGQYYEQYF
few,TRBD2,TRBJ2-1,TRBV6-4,TGTGCCAGCAGTGACTCGAAGCGGGGGGGCCCCGATGAGCAGTTCTTC,CASSDSKRGGPDEQFF
NA,NA,TRBJ2-2,TRBV30,TGTGCCTGGAGTGGAGGCAGCGGGTACACCGGGGAGCTGTTTTTT,CAWSGGSGYTGELFF
NA,NA,TRBJ1-5,TRBV7-2,TGTGCCAGCAGCCCCAGGTTAGATCAGCCCCAGCATTTT,CASSPRLDQPQHF
NA,TRBD1,TRBJ2-2,TRBV10-3,TGTGCCATCAGTGAGTCCGGGACAGGGGGCATCGGGGAGCTGTTTTTT,CAISESGTGGIGELFF
NA,NA,TRBJ2-7,TRBV2,TGTGCCAGCAATCTCCGTTCCTCCTACGAGCAGTACTTC,CASNLRSSYEQYF
NA,TRBD1,TRBJ1-1,TRBV28,TGTGCCAGCAGTTTATCAGGGGGAACTGAAGCTTTCTTT,CASSLSGGTEAFF
few,TRBD1,TRBJ2-5,TRBV9,TGTGCCAGCAGCCCCCACCCGAACAGGGGTCAAGAGACCCAGTACTTC,CASSPHPNRGQETQYF
NA,NA,TRBJ2-5,TRBV5-1,TGCGCCAGCAGTTATCCGGGCCTAGCGGAGACCCAGTACTTC,CASSYPGLAETQYF
once,NA,TRBJ1-1,TRBV14,TGTGCCAGCAGCCAAGATGAGGGGGATACTGAAGCTTTCTTT,CASSQDEGDTEAFF
NA,NA,TRBJ1-2,TRBV30,TGTGCCTGGAGCCCTCACACTACCTATGGCTACACCTTC,CAWSPHTTYGYTF
NA,NA,TRBJ1-4,TRBV7-9,TGTGCCAGCAGCCGAATTCGGGGGGGCGGTGAAAAACTGTTTTTT,CASSRIRGGGEKLFF
NA,NA,TRBJ2-5,TRBV2,TGTGCCAGCAGTCCCGGTCGACAGCAGAAAGAGACCCAGTACTTC,CASSPGRQQKETQYF
NA,NA,TRBJ2-1,TRBV7-2,TGTGCCAGCAGGGCGACAGGCTACAATGAGCAGTTCTTC,CASRATGYNEQFF
once,NA,TRBJ2-7,TRBV10-1,TGCGCCAGCACCCCCTTTACGCCAGGGGAAGTGCAGTACTTC,CASTPFTPGEVQYF
NA,TRBD1,TRBJ1-2,TRBV15,TGTGCCACCAGCGAAGGGACAGGTGCGGCCTATGGCTACACCTTC,CATSEGTGAAYGYTF
NA,NA,TRBJ1-1,TRBV5-1,TGCGCCAGCAGCACCACAGGTTATTGGGCTTTCTTT,CASSTTGYWAFF
NA,TRBD1,TRBJ2-7,TRBV18,TGTGCCAGCTCACCAGGGACAGGCTACGAGCAGTACTTC,CASSPGTGYEQYF
NA,NA,TRBJ2-7,TRBV28,TGTGCCAGCAGTTTCAGGCTCTACGAGCAGTACTTC,CASSFRLYEQYF
few,NA,TRBJ2-4,TRBV29-1,TGCAGCGTTGAAGCTTCCAAAAACATTCAGTACTTC,CSVEASKNIQYF
NA,NA,TRBJ1-5,TRBV30,TGTGCCTGGAGTCCTGGGGACTTTCAGCCCCAGCATTTT,CAWSPGDFQPQHF
NA,NA,TRBJ2-3,TRBV29-1,TGCAGCGTTGGCGAGCGTCGCACAGATACGCAGTATTTT,CSVGERRTDTQYF
NA,NA,TRBJ2-3,TRBV29-1,TGCAGCGTTGAAGTCAGGGGCGGCACAGATACGCAGTATTTT,CSVEVRGGTDTQYF
few,NA,TRBJ2-2,TRBV15,TGTGCCACCAGCCCGAGGGAGGACAACACCGGGGAGCTGTTTTTT,CATSPREDNTGELFF
NA,NA,TRBJ1-1,TRBV10-1,TGCGCCAGCTCACGATCACGGGGGGAGCAAGCTTTCTTT,CASSRSRGEQAFF
NA,NA,TRBJ2-3,TRBV2,TGTGCCAGCAGTGAAGCGCTCTTAAACGGACAAGATACGCAGTATTTT,CASSEALLNGQDTQYF
few,TRBD2,TRBJ2-3,TRBV19,TGTGCCAGTAGTATCGGGGCTAGCGGAGATACGCAGTATTTT,CASSIGASGDTQYF
NA,NA,TRBJ1-4,TRBV10-3,TGTGCCACCCGGAGACCTAATGAAAAACTGTTTTTT,CATRRPNEKLFF
NA,NA,TRBJ1-1,TRBV27,TGTGCCAGCAGTCGGGGGGTTCCCATGAACACTGAAGCTTTCTTT,CASSRGVPMNTEAFF
NA,TRBD1,TRBJ2-2,TRBV28,TGTGCCAGCAGTTTACCCGGACAGGGGGAGACCGGGGAGCTGTTTTTT,CASSLPGQGETGELFF
NA,NA,TRBJ1-5,TRBV7-9,TGTGCCAGCAGCTTAGGTACGGGGGGGGACCAGCCCCAGCATTTT,CASSLGTGGDQPQHF
NA,TRBD2,TRBJ2-7,TRBV30,TGTGCCTGGAGTGGACTAGCGGGAGGGGTGATAAATGAGCAGTACTTC,CAWSGLAGGVINEQYF
NA,NA,TRBJ2-3,TRBV5-1,TGCGCCAGCAGCACAGGGGAGGTTACAGATACGCAGTATTTT,CASSTGEVTDTQYF
few,NA,TRBJ1-4,TRBV7-6,TGTGCCAGCAGCTTAGACTCAAACCAGGGGTTGGCTAATGAAAAACTGTTTTTT,CASSLDSNQGLANEKLFF
NA,TRBD1,TRBJ1-2,TRBV29-1,TGCAGCGTGCGGACAGGGCAGAGGGACTACACCTTC,CSVRTGQRDYTF
once,NA,TRBJ2-1,TRBV5-1,TGCGCCAGCAGCTTGGGACAGGTTGAGCAGTTCTTC,CASSLGQVEQFF
once,TRBD1,TRBJ1-2,TRBV5-1,TGCGCCAGCAGCCCGGGGAGGACAGGAAACAACTATGGCTACACCTTC,CASSPGRTGNNYGYTF
once,TRBD1,TRBJ2-7,TRBV4-1,TGCGCCAGCAGCGAAGAGACAGGGGTTCCAAACTACGAGCAGTACTTC,CASSEETGVPNYEQYF
NA,NA,TRBJ1-2,TRBV5-4,TGTGCCAGCAGCCGACAAACGATAGAGCCAGGGGGCTACACCTTC,CASSRQTIEPGGYTF
NA,NA,TRBJ2-2,TRBV29-1,TGCAGCGTTAGACGGCTAGCTTACACCGGGGAGCTGTTTTTT,CSVRRLAYTGELFF
NA,TRBD1,TRBJ1-4,TRBV4-1,TGCGCCAGCAGCCCCGGGACAGGGGCCGAAAAACTGTTTTTT,CASSPGTGAEKLFF
NA,NA,TRBJ2-1,TRBV7-9,TGTGCCAGCAGCTTAGCGTTGGCTAGCTTGGATGAGCAGTTCTTC,CASSLALASLDEQFF
NA,NA,TRBJ2-5,TRBV5-1,TGCGCCAGCAGCTTGGGGGGGCGAGGAGAGACCCAGTACTTC,CASSLGGRGETQYF
NA,NA,TRBJ2-7,TRBV4-2,TGTGCCAGCAGCCAAGAAGCGAGTCTGAGCTCCTACGAGCAGTACTTC,CASSQEASLSSYEQYF
NA,NA,TRBJ2-5,TRBV29-1,TGCAGCGCCGGGCCCGGGAGAAGAGAGACCCAGTACTTC,CSAGPGRRETQYF
NA,TRBD2,TRBJ2-1,TRBV11-2,TGTGCCAGCAGCGGGGCCAGCGGGAGAGGCAATGAGCAGTTCTTC,CASSGASGRGNEQFF
NA,NA,TRBJ1-2,TRBV28,TGTGCCAGCAGTCCATTGGGGGCCCAGTTGGGCTACACCTTC,CASSPLGAQLGYTF
few,TRBD1,TRBJ1-5,TRBV29-1,TGCAGCGCTTGGTGGGACAGGGGGCCCGAAGGTCAGCCCCAGCATTTT,CSAWWDRGPEGQPQHF